The source of this TCR delta chain is a study of gamma-delta chains in newborns, infants, children. TCRdb fed the reads to CATT. The repertoire holds about 9,200 delta-chain clones, 20% to 25% seen once, with around 4% in the top ten. The sample comprised blood. This TCR was sampled from a child who was a newborn, infant or young child, either healthy, febrile or measles-vaccinated (not recorded which).

CDR3 DNA sequence: TGTGCCTGTGATGGTGTTGGGAGCCCGTACACCGATAAACTCATCTTT. This translates into CACDGVGSPYTDKLIF. This chain uses TRDV2 with TRDJ1; no clear D. V lost 4 bases and J 0 bases, leaving 17 bases between the germline ends. The CDR3 runs to 16 residues. Per germline, CDR1 GEAIGNYY and CDR2 EKD.